This is a list of T cell receptor beta chains from one sample in a study of blood T cell repertoires in COVID-19. Profiling relied on immunoSEQ multiplex PCR, and the TCRdb table lists in-frame clones only, not all of them. The sample lists 300,000 to 350,000 clones; roughly 87% were seen once. Sequenced: peripheral blood. These receptors were collected from a man younger than 35 with active or convalescent COVID-19. Each CDR3 is given with its conserved first and last residue. Fields, in order: D gene, clone size, V gene, J gene, CDR3 protein, CDR3 DNA. The D gene is left open where the match is weak. Not all rows give a size; the values are once, few, many and, for expanded clones, a class.

d_call: TRBD1; clone_size: few; v_call: TRBV12-5; j_call: TRBJ2-1; cdr3_aa: CASGLSTYRGPNYNEQFF; cdr3_nt: TGTGCTAGTGGTTTGTCAACCTACAGGGGACCGAATTACAATGAGCAGTTCTTC
d_call: TRBD2; clone_size: once; v_call: TRBV11-2; j_call: TRBJ2-7; cdr3_aa: CASSLPAGDFLHSNEQYF; cdr3_nt: TGTGCCAGCAGCTTACCAGCGGGAGATTTCCTACATTCCAACGAGCAGTACTTC
d_call: -; clone_size: -; v_call: TRBV2; j_call: TRBJ2-1; cdr3_aa: CASREETGSYNEQFF; cdr3_nt: TGTGCCAGCAGGGAAGAGACAGGCTCCTACAATGAGCAGTTCTTC
d_call: TRBD1; clone_size: -; v_call: TRBV5-6; j_call: TRBJ2-7; cdr3_aa: CASSVRDRDYEQYF; cdr3_nt: TGTGCCAGCAGCGTAAGGGACAGAGACTACGAGCAGTACTTC
d_call: -; clone_size: once; v_call: TRBV6-5; j_call: TRBJ1-1; cdr3_aa: CAIKRVGGRAEAFF; cdr3_nt: TGTGCCATCAAAAGGGTAGGGGGTCGAGCTGAAGCTTTCTTT
d_call: -; clone_size: -; v_call: TRBV9; j_call: TRBJ1-2; cdr3_aa: CASSRNGYTF; cdr3_nt: TGTGCCAGTTCTAGAAATGGCTACACCTTC
d_call: TRBD1; clone_size: -; v_call: TRBV6-6; j_call: TRBJ1-2; cdr3_aa: CASSHRDSRYGYTF; cdr3_nt: TGTGCCAGCAGTCACCGGGACAGCCGCTATGGCTACACCTTC
d_call: TRBD2; clone_size: -; v_call: TRBV6-2/TRBV6-3; j_call: TRBJ2-3; cdr3_aa: CASSYGLATDTQYF; cdr3_nt: TGTGCCAGCAGTTATGGACTAGCCACAGATACGCAGTATTTT
d_call: TRBD1; clone_size: -; v_call: TRBV12-5; j_call: TRBJ2-2; cdr3_aa: CASGLGGTGATGELFF; cdr3_nt: TGTGCTAGTGGTTTGGGAGGGACAGGGGCCACCGGGGAGCTGTTTTTT
d_call: -; clone_size: -; v_call: TRBV5-1; j_call: TRBJ2-7; cdr3_aa: CASSATGPEQYF; cdr3_nt: TGCGCCAGCAGCGCCACAGGGCCCGAGCAGTACTTC
d_call: TRBD1; clone_size: -; v_call: TRBV27; j_call: TRBJ1-1; cdr3_aa: CASSYNAGGGDTEAFF; cdr3_nt: TGTGCCAGCAGTTATAATGCAGGGGGCGGGGACACTGAAGCTTTCTTT
d_call: -; clone_size: -; v_call: TRBV6-6; j_call: TRBJ1-1; cdr3_aa: CASSPTGDTEAFF; cdr3_nt: TGTGCCAGCTCCCCGACAGGAGACACTGAAGCTTTCTTT
d_call: -; clone_size: few; v_call: TRBV6-6; j_call: TRBJ1-3; cdr3_aa: CASSPNRVSGNTIYF; cdr3_nt: TGTGCCAGCAGTCCAAACAGGGTGTCTGGAAACACCATATATTTT
d_call: -; clone_size: once; v_call: TRBV18; j_call: TRBJ2-5; cdr3_aa: CASSPRRQPQETQYF; cdr3_nt: TGTGCCAGCTCACCACGGAGACAGCCCCAAGAGACCCAGTACTTC
d_call: -; clone_size: -; v_call: TRBV15; j_call: TRBJ2-1; cdr3_aa: CATSRVSYEQFF; cdr3_nt: TGTGCCACCAGCAGAGTTAGCTATGAGCAGTTCTTC
d_call: -; clone_size: -; v_call: TRBV7-9; j_call: TRBJ1-2; cdr3_aa: CASSLVAGKDYGYTF; cdr3_nt: TGTGCCAGCAGCTTAGTTGCAGGGAAGGACTATGGCTACACCTTC
d_call: -; clone_size: -; v_call: TRBV3-1/TRBV3-2; j_call: TRBJ1-2; cdr3_aa: CASSSRYGYTF; cdr3_nt: TGTGCCAGCAGCTCTCGGTATGGCTACACCTTC
d_call: -; clone_size: -; v_call: TRBV10-3; j_call: TRBJ2-7; cdr3_aa: CAISGTTGNEQYF; cdr3_nt: TGTGCCATCAGTGGAACAACAGGGAACGAGCAGTACTTC
d_call: TRBD1; clone_size: -; v_call: TRBV6-4; j_call: TRBJ2-1; cdr3_aa: CASSDDGTGPHNEQFF; cdr3_nt: TGTGCCAGCAGTGACGATGGGACAGGGCCCCACAATGAGCAGTTCTTC
d_call: TRBD2; clone_size: -; v_call: TRBV27; j_call: TRBJ2-1; cdr3_aa: CASMGSAGAVDEQFF; cdr3_nt: TGTGCCAGCATGGGATCAGCGGGGGCGGTCGATGAGCAGTTCTTC
d_call: -; clone_size: -; v_call: TRBV6-5; j_call: TRBJ1-2; cdr3_aa: CASLSGIYNNYGYTF; cdr3_nt: TGTGCCAGCCTTTCCGGGATTTACAATAACTATGGCTACACCTTC
d_call: -; clone_size: -; v_call: TRBV19; j_call: TRBJ1-3; cdr3_aa: CASSMGGSGNTIYF; cdr3_nt: TGTGCCAGTAGCATGGGGGGATCTGGAAACACCATATATTTT
d_call: TRBD2; clone_size: -; v_call: TRBV3-1/TRBV3-2; j_call: TRBJ2-3; cdr3_aa: CASSQGSSGGTDTQYF; cdr3_nt: TGTGCCAGCAGCCAAGGTAGTAGCGGGGGCACAGATACGCAGTATTTT
d_call: TRBD2; clone_size: -; v_call: TRBV28; j_call: TRBJ2-7; cdr3_aa: CASSSNPTGLAPSF; cdr3_nt: TGTGCCAGCAGTTCAAACCCAACGGGACTAGCGCCTTCTTTC
d_call: -; clone_size: -; v_call: TRBV4-1; j_call: TRBJ2-7; cdr3_aa: CASSQGGLGYEQYF; cdr3_nt: TGCGCCAGCAGCCAAGGGGGGCTAGGCTACGAGCAGTACTTC
d_call: -; clone_size: -; v_call: TRBV28; j_call: TRBJ1-1; cdr3_aa: CASRNRQDLGTEAFF; cdr3_nt: TGTGCCAGCAGAAATAGACAGGATTTGGGTACTGAAGCTTTCTTT